A selection of T cell receptor beta chains follows, all from one sample in a study of chemoradiotherapy in HPV16-positive cancers. Clones were read by immunoSEQ multiplex PCR, and TCRdb kept only the in-frame ones, dropping some. The sample carries more than 20,000 clones, about 90% recorded once. This specimen consisted of blood, obtained from a patient who underwent chemoradiotherapy. These receptors were obtained from a human donor with HPV-associated anogenital cancer. Each CDR3 is given with its conserved first and last residue. D genes are given only for firm matches. Size values are once, few and many counts, or a class for expanded clones, and some rows have none.

-,TRBJ1-1,once,TRBV2,TGTGCCAGCAGTTCCACCGGATACAGTGAAGCTTTCTTT,CASSSTGYSEAFF
TRBD2,TRBJ2-5,-,TRBV4-1,TGCGCCAGCAGCCAAGTGGGACTAGCGGGGGTCAGGACCCAGTACTTC,CASSQVGLAGVRTQYF
-,TRBJ1-5,-,TRBV13,TGTGCCAGCAGCCGAACAGGGCTTGGCAATCAGCCCCAGCATTTT,CASSRTGLGNQPQHF
-,TRBJ2-5,-,TRBV5-1,TGCGCCAGCAGCGTTACGGGGGCAGCATGGACCCAGTACTTC,CASSVTGAAWTQYF
-,TRBJ2-5,-,TRBV5-1,TGCGCCAGCAGCAGCATTACGGACGAGACCCAGTACTTC,CASSSITDETQYF
TRBD2,TRBJ2-7,-,TRBV7-2,TGTGCCAGCAGCTTAGAGGGACTAGCGGGAGATCAATCCTACGAGCAGTACTTC,CASSLEGLAGDQSYEQYF
TRBD1,TRBJ1-1,-,TRBV19,TGTGCCAGTAGTACTCTTATTACAGGGGCGAACACTGAAGCTTTCTTT,CASSTLITGANTEAFF
-,TRBJ1-1,-,TRBV21-1,TGTGCCAGCAGCTCCCGACCCGACATTATGAACACTGAAGCTTTCTTT,CASSSRPDIMNTEAFF
-,TRBJ2-1,-,TRBV25-1,TGTGCCAGCAGTGGACCAGGGAGGGGGGCCAACTCCAATGAGCAGTTCTTC,CASSGPGRGANSNEQFF
-,TRBJ2-7,-,TRBV5-5,TGTGCCAGCAGCCCCTACCCAGGGAACGAGCAGTACTTC,CASSPYPGNEQYF
TRBD1,TRBJ2-1,-,TRBV4-3,TGCGCCAGCAGACTCCGGGACAGGGATTACAATGAGCAGTTCTTC,CASRLRDRDYNEQFF
-,TRBJ2-7,-,TRBV5-1,TGCGCCAGTGGTAACCTTGAAGAGCAGTACTTC,CASGNLEEQYF
-,TRBJ2-1,-,TRBV27,TGTGCCAGCAGTGCGCCGGACGGATACAATGAGCAGTTCTTC,CASSAPDGYNEQFF
-,TRBJ1-2,-,TRBV7-9,TGTGCCAGCGAAGCCCTAGCTAACTATGGCTACACCTTC,CASEALANYGYTF
-,TRBJ1-2,few,TRBV19,TGTGCCAGTAGTGATAGACCACTCTATGGCTACACCTTC,CASSDRPLYGYTF
-,TRBJ2-7,-,TRBV2,TGTGCCACTGGACAGTCCTACGAGCAGTACTTC,CATGQSYEQYF
-,TRBJ2-7,-,TRBV11-3,TGTGCCAGCAGCCTACACACGGACGAGCAGTACTTC,CASSLHTDEQYF
-,TRBJ1-2,-,TRBV10-2,TGCGCCAGCAAGCACACAGAAAACTATGGCTACACCTTC,CASKHTENYGYTF
TRBD2,TRBJ2-1,-,TRBV6-5,TGTGCCAGCGCATATAGGACTAGCGGGATGCATGAGCAGTTCTTC,CASAYRTSGMHEQFF
TRBD1,TRBJ2-7,-,TRBV18,TGTGCCAGCTCACCACCGAGGGGACAGGGAGCCTACGAGCAGTACTTC,CASSPPRGQGAYEQYF
-,TRBJ1-5,-,TRBV2,TGTGCCAGCGTGAGGGATAGCAATCAGCCCCAGCATTTT,CASVRDSNQPQHF
-,TRBJ2-7,-,TRBV5-1,TGCGCCAGCAGCTTTACAGGGATTTACGAGCAGTACTTC,CASSFTGIYEQYF
-,TRBJ1-6,-,TRBV6-5,TGTGCCAGCAGTTACTCAAGTGCCGGGGGCAATTCACCCCTCCACTTT,CASSYSSAGGNSPLHF
-,TRBJ1-1,-,TRBV13,TGTGCCAGCAGCCAGACGCAGGGGTTAATGAACACTGAAGCTTTCTTT,CASSQTQGLMNTEAFF
-,TRBJ1-2,-,TRBV4-2,TGTGCCAGCAGCCAAAACTCCGACAGCCGTAACTATGGCTACACCTTC,CASSQNSDSRNYGYTF
TRBD1,TRBJ1-2,-,TRBV2,TGTGCCAGCAGGGGGGACAGGACCTATGGCTACACCTTC,CASRGDRTYGYTF
-,TRBJ2-3,-,TRBV7-2,TGTGCCAGCCACCGCGAAGAGATTCGCACAGATACGCAGTATTTT,CASHREEIRTDTQYF
-,TRBJ1-6,few,TRBV5-1,TGCGCCAGCAGCTTGACCTTCTCAGGGGATAGCTCCTATAATTCACCCCTCCACTTT,CASSLTFSGDSSYNSPLHF
-,TRBJ2-7,-,TRBV27,TGTGCCAGCAGTTTAACGGGGCCCTACGAGCAGTACTTC,CASSLTGPYEQYF
-,TRBJ2-2,few,TRBV6-4,TGTGCCAGCAGTGACTCGCGAGCCTCCGGGGAGCTGTTTTTT,CASSDSRASGELFF
TRBD2,TRBJ2-7,-,TRBV7-9,TGTGCCAGCAGCTTAGATCCCTGGACTAGCGGGAGCTACGAGCAGTACTTC,CASSLDPWTSGSYEQYF
-,TRBJ2-3,-,TRBV5-1,TGCGCCAGCAGCTTATACTCGGATCGCACAGATACGCAGTATTTT,CASSLYSDRTDTQYF
-,TRBJ1-2,once,TRBV30,TGTGCCTGGGGTGTAGCGGGGACCTATGGCTACACCTTC,CAWGVAGTYGYTF
-,TRBJ2-7,-,TRBV7-2,TGTGCCAGCAGCTTATTTACGGGTCGCTCCTACGAGCAGTACTTC,CASSLFTGRSYEQYF
TRBD1,TRBJ2-2,-,TRBV7-6,TGTGCCAGCAGCTTAGGACAGGGGTACACCGGGGAGCTGTTTTTT,CASSLGQGYTGELFF
TRBD1,TRBJ2-3,-,TRBV19,TGTGCCTCGAGATGGGACAGGGGGAGGGCAGATACGCAGTATTTT,CASRWDRGRADTQYF
-,TRBJ2-5,-,TRBV6-6,TGTGCCAGCAGAAGCGACAAGGGGCAAGAGACCCAGTACTTC,CASRSDKGQETQYF
-,TRBJ1-2,-,TRBV7-2,TGTGCCAGCCGGGACGCCGCTAACTATGGCTACACCTTC,CASRDAANYGYTF
TRBD2,TRBJ2-7,-,TRBV5-1,TGCGCCAGCAGCTTGGATTTGTTAGCGGGCAACAAGCCCTACGAGCAGTACTTC,CASSLDLLAGNKPYEQYF
-,TRBJ2-3,-,TRBV7-2,TGTGCCAGCAGCTTAGCAGGCTTACCGAGCACAGATACGCAGTATTTT,CASSLAGLPSTDTQYF
-,TRBJ1-2,-,TRBV4-1,TGCGCCAGCAGCCAAGAAGCGGGGGTTAACTATGGCTACACCTTC,CASSQEAGVNYGYTF
TRBD1,TRBJ1-1,-,TRBV9,TGTGCCAGCAGCGTAGGGGACAGACACACTGAAGCTTTCTTT,CASSVGDRHTEAFF
-,TRBJ1-1,-,TRBV30,TGTGCCTGGAATCCGACGGTGAACACTGAAGCTTTCTTT,CAWNPTVNTEAFF
-,TRBJ2-7,-,TRBV30,TGTGCCTGGTCCTGGGACTGGGAGTTGAACGAGCAGTACTTC,CAWSWDWELNEQYF
-,TRBJ2-5,once,TRBV5-1,TGCGCCAGCAGCAGGCAGGGTGGGGAGACCCAGTACTTC,CASSRQGGETQYF